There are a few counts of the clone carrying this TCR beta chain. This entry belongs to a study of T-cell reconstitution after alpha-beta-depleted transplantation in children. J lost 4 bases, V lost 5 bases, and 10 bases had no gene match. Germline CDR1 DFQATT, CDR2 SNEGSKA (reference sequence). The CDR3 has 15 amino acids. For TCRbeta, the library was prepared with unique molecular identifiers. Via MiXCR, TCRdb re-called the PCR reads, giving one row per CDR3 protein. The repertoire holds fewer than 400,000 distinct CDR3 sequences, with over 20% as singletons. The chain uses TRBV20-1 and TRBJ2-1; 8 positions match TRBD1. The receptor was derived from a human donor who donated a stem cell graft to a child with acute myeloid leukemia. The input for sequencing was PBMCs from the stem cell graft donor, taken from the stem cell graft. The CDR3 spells CSASHRGEVYNEQFF. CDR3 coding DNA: TGCAGTGCTTCCCACAGGGGGGAAGTTTACAATGAGCAGTTCTTC.